The clone carrying this T cell receptor beta chain was seen only once. The entry originates in a study of blood T cell repertoires in COVID-19. Study details: Both acute and convalescent COVID-19 samples were obtained from the United States, Italy and Spain.

Clones were sequenced by immunoSEQ multiplex PCR, and TCRdb holds only the in-frame ones, with some missing. Here the sample spans about 210,000 clones, about 91% being singletons. Germline values: CDR1 SGHVS, CDR2 FNYEAQ. The CDR3 runs 14 residues. The V end was cut by 3 bases, the J end by 5 bases, with 11 bases between. This chain connects TRBV7-6 to TRBJ2-1; no clear D gene. The specimen was peripheral blood. This receptor was obtained from a woman in her thirties or forties with acute or convalescent COVID-19. Here the CDR3 reads CASSFLAQNNEQFF. CDR3 DNA: TGTGCCAGCAGCTTTCTGGCTCAAAACAATGAGCAGTTCTTC.